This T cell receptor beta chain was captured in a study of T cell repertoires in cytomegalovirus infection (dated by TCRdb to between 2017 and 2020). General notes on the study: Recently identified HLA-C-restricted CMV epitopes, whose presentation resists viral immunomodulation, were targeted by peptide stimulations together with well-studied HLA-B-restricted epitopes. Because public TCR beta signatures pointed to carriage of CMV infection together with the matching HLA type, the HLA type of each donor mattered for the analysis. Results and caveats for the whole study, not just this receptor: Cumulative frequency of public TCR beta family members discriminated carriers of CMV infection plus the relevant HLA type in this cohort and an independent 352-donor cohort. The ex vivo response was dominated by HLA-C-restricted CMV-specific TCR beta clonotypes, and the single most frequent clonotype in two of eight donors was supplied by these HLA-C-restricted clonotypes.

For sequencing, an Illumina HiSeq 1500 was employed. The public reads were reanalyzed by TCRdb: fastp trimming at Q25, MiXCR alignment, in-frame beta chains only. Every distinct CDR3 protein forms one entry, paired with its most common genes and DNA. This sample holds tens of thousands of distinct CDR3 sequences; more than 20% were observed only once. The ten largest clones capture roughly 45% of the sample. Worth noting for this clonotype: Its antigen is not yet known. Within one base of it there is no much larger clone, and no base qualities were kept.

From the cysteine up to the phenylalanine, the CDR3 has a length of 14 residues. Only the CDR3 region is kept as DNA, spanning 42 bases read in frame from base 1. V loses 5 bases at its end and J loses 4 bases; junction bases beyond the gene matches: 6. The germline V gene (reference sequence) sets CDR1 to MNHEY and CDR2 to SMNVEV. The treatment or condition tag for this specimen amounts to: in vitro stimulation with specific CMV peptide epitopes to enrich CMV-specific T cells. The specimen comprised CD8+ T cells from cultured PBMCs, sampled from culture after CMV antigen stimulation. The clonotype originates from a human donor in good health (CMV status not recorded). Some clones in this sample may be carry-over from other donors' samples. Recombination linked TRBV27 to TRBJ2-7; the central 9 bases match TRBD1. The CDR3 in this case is CASSGQGTKYEQYF. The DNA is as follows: TGTGCCAGCAGTGGACAGGGGACTAAATACGAGCAGTACTTC.